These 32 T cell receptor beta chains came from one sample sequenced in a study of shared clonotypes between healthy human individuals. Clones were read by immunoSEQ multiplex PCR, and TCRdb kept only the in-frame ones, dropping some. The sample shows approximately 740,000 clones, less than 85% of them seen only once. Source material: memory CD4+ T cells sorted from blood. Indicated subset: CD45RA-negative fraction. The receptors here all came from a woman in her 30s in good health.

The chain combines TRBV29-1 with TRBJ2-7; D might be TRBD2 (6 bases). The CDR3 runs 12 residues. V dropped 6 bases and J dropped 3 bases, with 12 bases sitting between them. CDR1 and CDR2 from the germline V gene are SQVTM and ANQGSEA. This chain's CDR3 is CSVRPGDYEQYF. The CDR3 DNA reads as TGCAGCGTCCGCCCGGGGGACTACGAGCAGTACTTC.

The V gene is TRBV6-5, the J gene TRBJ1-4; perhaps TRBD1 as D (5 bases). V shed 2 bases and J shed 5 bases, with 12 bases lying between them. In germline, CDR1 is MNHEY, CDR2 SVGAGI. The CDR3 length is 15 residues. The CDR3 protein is CASSYQGRLNEKLFF. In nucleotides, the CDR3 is TGTGCCAGCAGTTACCAGGGACGGCTGAATGAAAAACTGTTTTTT.

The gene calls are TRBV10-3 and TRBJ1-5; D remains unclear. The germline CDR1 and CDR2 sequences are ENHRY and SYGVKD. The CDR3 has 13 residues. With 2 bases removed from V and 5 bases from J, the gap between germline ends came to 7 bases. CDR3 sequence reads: CAISEILDQPQHF. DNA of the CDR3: TGTGCCATCAGTGAGATTCTAGATCAGCCCCAGCATTTT.

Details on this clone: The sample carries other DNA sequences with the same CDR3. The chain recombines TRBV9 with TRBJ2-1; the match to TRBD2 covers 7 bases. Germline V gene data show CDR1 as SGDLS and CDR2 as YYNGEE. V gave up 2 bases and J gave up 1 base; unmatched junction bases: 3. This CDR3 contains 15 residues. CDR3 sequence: CASSVLADSYNEQFF. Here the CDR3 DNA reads TGTGCCAGCAGCGTCCTAGCGGATTCCTACAATGAGCAGTTCTTC. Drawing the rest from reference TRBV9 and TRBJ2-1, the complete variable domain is DSGVTQTPKHLITATGQRVTLRCSPRSGDLSVYWYQQSLDQGLQFLIQYYNGEERAKGNILERFSAQQFPDLHSELNLSSLELGDSALYFCASSVLADSYNEQFFGPGTRLTVL.

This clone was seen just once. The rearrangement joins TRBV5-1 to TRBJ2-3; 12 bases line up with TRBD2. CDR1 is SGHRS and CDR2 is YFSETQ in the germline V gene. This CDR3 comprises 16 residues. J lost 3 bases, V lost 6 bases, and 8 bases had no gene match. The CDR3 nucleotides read TGCGCCAGCACCTCTGGACTAGCGGGATTTACAGATACGCAGTATTTT. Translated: CASTSGLAGFTDTQYF.

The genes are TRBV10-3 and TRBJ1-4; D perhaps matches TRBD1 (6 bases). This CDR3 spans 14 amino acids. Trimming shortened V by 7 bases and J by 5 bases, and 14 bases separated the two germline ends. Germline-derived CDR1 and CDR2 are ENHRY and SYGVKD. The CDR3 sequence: CAINGGGINEKLFF. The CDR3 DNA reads TGTGCCATCAACGGAGGGGGAATAAATGAAAAACTGTTTTTT.

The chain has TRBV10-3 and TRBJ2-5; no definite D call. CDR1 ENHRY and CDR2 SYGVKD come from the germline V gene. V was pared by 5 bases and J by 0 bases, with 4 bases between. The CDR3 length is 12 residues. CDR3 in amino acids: CAISRNQETQYF. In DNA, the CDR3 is TGTGCCATCAGTCGCAACCAAGAGACCCAGTACTTC.

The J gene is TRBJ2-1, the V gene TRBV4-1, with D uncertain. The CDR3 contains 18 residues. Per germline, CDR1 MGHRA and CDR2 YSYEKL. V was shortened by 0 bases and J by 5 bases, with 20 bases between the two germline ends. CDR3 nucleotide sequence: TGCGCCAGCAGCCAAGACGAAGGGCTTTTAGGAAACAACAATGAGCAGTTCTTC. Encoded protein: CASSQDEGLLGNNNEQFF.

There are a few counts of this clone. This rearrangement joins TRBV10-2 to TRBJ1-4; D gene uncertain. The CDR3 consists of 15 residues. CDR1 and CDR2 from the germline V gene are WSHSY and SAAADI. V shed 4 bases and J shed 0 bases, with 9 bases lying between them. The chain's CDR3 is CASSAHTSTNEKLFF. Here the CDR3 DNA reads TGCGCCAGCAGTGCTCATACATCAACTAATGAAAAACTGTTTTTT.

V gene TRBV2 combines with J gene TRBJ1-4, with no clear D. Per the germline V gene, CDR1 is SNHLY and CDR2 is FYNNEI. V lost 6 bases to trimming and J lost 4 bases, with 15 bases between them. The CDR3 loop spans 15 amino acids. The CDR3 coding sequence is TGTGCCAGCAGCGCCCAGCGAACTTATAATGAAAAACTGTTTTTT. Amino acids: CASSAQRTYNEKLFF.

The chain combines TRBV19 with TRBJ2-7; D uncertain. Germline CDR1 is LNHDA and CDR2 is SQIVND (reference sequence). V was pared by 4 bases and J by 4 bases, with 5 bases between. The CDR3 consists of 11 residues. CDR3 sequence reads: CASSKGYEQYF. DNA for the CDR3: TGTGCCAGTAGTAAAGGTTACGAGCAGTACTTC.

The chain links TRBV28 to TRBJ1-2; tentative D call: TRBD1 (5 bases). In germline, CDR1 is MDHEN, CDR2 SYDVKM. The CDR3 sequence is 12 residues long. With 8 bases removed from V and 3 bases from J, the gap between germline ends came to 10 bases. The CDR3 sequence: CASGGSDYGYTF. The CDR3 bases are TGTGCCAGCGGGGGGAGTGACTATGGCTACACCTTC.

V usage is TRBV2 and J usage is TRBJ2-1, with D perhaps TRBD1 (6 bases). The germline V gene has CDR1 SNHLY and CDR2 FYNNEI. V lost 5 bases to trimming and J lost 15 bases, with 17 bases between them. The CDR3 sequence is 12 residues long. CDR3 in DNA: TGTGCCAGCAGTTACGGGACAACTAAGCCGTTCTTC. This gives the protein CASSYGTTKPFF.

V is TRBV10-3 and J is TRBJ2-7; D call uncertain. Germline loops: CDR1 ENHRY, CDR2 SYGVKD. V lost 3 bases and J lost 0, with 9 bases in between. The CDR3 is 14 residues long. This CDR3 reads CAISDLRSSYEQYF. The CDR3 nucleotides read TGTGCCATCAGTGACTTACGGAGCTCCTACGAGCAGTACTTC.

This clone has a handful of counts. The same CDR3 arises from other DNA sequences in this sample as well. The CDR3 loop reads CASSISLEGTDTQYF. The CDR3 region has the DNA TGTGCCAGTAGTATATCTTTAGAAGGCACAGATACGCAGTATTTT. The rearrangement links TRBV19 to TRBJ2-3; D unclear. Germline lookup yields CDR1 LNHDA and CDR2 SQIVND (reference sequence). The CDR3 runs to 15 residues. Trimming stripped 2 bases from V and 1 base from J, with 10 bases between.

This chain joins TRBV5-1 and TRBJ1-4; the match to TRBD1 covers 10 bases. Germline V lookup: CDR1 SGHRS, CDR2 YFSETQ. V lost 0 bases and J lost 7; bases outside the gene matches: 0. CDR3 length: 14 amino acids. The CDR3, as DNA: TGCGCCAGCAGCTTGGGGGACAGGGGTGAAAAACTGTTTTTT. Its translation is CASSLGDRGEKLFF.

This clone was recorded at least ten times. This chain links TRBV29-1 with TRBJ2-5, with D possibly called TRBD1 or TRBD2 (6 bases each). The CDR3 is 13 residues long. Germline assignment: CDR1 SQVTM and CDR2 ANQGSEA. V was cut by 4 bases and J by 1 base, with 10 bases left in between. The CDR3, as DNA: TGCAGCGTTGTCGGGGGCGTCCAAGAGACCCAGTACTTC. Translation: CSVVGGVQETQYF. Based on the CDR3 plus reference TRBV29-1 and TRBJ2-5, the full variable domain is SAVISQKPSRDICQRGTSLTIQCQVDSQVTMMFWYRQQPGQSLTLIATANQGSEATYESGFVIDKFPISRPNLTFSTLTVSNMSPEDSSIYLCSVVGGVQETQYFGPGTRLLVL.

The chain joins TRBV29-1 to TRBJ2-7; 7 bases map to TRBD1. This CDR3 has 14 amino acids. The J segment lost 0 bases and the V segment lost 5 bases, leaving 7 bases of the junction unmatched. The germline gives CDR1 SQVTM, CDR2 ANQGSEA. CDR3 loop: CSVLGTESSYEQYF. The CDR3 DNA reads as TGCAGCGTTCTCGGGACAGAATCCTCCTACGAGCAGTACTTC.

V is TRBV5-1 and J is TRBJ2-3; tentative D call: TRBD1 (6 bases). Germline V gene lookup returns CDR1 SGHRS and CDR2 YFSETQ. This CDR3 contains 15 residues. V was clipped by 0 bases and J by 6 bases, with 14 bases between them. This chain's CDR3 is CASSLGSGTGDTQYF. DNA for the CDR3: TGCGCCAGCAGCTTGGGTTCGGGCACAGGGGATACGCAGTATTTT.

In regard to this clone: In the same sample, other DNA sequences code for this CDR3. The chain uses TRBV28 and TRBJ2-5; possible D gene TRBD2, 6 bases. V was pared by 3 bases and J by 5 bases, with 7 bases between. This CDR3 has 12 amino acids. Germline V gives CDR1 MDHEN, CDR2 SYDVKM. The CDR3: CASSFGGETQYF. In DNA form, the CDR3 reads TGTGCCAGCAGTTTTGGGGGGGAGACCCAGTACTTC.

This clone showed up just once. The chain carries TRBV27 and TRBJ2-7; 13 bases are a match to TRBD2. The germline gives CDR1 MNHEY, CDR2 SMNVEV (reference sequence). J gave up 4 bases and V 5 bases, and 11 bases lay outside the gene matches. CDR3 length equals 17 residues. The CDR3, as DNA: TGTGCCAGCAGTAAACGGACTAGCGGGAGTAACGGTTACGAGCAGTACTTC. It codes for CASSKRTSGSNGYEQYF.

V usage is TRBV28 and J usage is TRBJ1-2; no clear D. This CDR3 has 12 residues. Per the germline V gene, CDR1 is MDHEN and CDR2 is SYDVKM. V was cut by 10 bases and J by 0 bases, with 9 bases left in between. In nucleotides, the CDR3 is TGTGCCACCAAAAGAACTAACTATGGCTACACCTTC. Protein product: CATKRTNYGYTF.

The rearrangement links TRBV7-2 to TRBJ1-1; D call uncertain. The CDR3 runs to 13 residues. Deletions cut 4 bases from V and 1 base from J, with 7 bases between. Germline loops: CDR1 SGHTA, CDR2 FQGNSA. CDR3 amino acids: CASSSQRNTEAFF. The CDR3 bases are TGTGCCAGCAGCTCACAGAGGAACACTGAAGCTTTCTTT.

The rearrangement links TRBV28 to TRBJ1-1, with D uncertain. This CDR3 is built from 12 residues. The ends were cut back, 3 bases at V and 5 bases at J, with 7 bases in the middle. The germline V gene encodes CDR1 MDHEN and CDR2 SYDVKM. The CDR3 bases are TGTGCCAGCAGTTTGAAAACGACTGAAGCTTTCTTT. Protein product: CASSLKTTEAFF.

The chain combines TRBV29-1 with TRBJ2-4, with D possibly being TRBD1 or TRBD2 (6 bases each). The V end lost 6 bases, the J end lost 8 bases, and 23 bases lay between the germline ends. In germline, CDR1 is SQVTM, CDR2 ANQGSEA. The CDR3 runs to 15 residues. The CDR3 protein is CSVKRGTPRTDIQYF. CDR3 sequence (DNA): TGCAGCGTCAAGAGGGGGACTCCACGTACGGACATTCAGTACTTC.

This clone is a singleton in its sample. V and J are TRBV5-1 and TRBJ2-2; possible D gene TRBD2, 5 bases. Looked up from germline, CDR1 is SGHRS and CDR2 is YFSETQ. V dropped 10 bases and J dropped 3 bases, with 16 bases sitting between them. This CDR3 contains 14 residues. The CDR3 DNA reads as TGCGCCTGTTCTCAAGCGGCCCACACCGGGGAGCTGTTTTTT. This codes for CACSQAAHTGELFF. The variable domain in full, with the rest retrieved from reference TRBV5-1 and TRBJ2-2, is KAGVTQTPRYLIKTRGQQVTLSCSPISGHRSVSWYQQTPGQGLQFLFEYFSETQRNKGNFPGRFSGRQFSNSRSEMNVSTLELGDSALYLCACSQAAHTGELFFGEGSRLTVL.

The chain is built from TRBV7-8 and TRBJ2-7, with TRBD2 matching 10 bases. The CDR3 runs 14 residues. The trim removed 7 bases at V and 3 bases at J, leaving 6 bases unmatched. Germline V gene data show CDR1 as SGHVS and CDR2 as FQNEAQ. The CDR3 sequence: CASTLGTSDYEQYF. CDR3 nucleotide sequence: TGTGCCAGCACCCTCGGGACTAGCGACTACGAGCAGTACTTC.

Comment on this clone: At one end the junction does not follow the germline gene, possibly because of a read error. The CDR3 coding sequence is TGCGCCAGCAGCCACTCAGGGGATAATGGAAAACTGTTTTTT. Its protein product is CASSHSGDNGKLFF. The chain is built from TRBV4-1 and TRBJ1-4, with D possibly being TRBD1 (6 bases). CDR1 and CDR2 (germline): MGHRA, YSYEKL. The CDR3 is made up of 14 amino acids.

As DNA, the CDR3 is TGCGCCAGCAGCTTGGCCGGGGGAGGGGCGAACACTGAAGCTTTCTTT. It translates to CASSLAGGGANTEAFF. The chain couples TRBV5-1 to TRBJ1-1; D is possibly TRBD1 (5 bases). The CDR3 length is 16 residues. V was clipped by 0 bases and J by 1 base, with 13 bases between them. Germline V gene sequence: CDR1 SGHRS, CDR2 YFSETQ.

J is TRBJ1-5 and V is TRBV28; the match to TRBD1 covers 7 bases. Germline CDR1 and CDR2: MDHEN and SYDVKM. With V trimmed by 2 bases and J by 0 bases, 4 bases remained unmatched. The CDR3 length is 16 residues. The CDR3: CASSLGTANSNQPQHF. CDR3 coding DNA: TGTGCCAGCAGTTTAGGGACAGCCAATAGCAATCAGCCCCAGCATTTT. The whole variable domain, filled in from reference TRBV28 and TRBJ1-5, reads DVKVTQSSRYLVKRTGEKVFLECVQDMDHENMFWYRQDPGLGLRLIYFSYDVKMKEKGDIPEGYSVSREKKERFSLILESASTNQTSMYLCASSLGTANSNQPQHFGDGTRLSIL.

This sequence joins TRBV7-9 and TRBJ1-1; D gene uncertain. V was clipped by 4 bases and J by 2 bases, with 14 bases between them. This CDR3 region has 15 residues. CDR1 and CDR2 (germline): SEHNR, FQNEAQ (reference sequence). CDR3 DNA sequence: TGTGCCAGCAGCTCCCGATGGGGTGCTAACACTGAAGCTTTCTTT. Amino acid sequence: CASSSRWGANTEAFF.

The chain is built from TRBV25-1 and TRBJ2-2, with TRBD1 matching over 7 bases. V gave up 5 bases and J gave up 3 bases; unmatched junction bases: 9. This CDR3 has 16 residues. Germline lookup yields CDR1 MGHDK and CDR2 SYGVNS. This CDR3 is CASSRYRGRDTGELFF. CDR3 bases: TGTGCCAGCAGTCGTTACAGGGGAAGGGACACCGGGGAGCTGTTTTTT.